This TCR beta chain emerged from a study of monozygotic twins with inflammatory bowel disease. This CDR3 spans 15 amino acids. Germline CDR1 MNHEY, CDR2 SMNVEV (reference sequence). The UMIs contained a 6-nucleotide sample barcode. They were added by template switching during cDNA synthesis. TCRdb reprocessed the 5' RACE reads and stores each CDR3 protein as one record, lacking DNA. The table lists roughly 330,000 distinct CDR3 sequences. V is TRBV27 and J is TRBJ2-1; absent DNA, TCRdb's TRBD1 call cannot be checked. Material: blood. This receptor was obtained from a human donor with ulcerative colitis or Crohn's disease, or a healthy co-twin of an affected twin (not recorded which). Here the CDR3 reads CASSADTSSYNEQFF.